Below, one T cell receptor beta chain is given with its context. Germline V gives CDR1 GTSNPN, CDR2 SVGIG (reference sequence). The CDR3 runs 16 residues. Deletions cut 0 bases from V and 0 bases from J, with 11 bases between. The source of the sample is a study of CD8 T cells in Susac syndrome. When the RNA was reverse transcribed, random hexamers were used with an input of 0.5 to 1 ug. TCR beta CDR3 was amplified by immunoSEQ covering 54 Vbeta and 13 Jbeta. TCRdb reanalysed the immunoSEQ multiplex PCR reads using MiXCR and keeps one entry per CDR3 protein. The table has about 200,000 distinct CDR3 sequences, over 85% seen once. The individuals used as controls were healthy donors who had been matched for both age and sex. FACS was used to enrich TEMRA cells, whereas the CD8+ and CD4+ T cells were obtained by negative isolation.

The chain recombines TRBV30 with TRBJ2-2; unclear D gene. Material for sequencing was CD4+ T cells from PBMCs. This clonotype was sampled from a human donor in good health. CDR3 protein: CAWSVPLAANTGELFF. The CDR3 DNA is TGTGCCTGGAGTGTCCCCTTGGCAGCGAACACCGGGGAGCTGTTTTTT.